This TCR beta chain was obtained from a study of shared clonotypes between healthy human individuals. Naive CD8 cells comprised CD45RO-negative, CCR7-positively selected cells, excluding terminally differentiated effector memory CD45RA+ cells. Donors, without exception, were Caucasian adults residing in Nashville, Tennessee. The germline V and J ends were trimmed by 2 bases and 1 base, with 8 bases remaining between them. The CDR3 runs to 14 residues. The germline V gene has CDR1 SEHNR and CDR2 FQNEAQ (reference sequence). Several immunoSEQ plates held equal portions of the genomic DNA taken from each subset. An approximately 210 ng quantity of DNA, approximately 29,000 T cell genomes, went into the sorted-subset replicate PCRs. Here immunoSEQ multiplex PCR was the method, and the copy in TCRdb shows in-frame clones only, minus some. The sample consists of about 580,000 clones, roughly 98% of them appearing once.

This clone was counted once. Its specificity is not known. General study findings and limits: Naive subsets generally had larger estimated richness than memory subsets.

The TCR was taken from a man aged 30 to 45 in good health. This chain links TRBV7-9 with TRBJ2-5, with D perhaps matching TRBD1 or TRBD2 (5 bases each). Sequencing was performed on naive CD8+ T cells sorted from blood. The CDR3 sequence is CASSLYGGQETQYF. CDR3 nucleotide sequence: TGTGCCAGCAGCTTATATGGGGGCCAAGAGACCCAGTACTTC.